This T cell receptor beta chain was recovered during a study of OX40 agonist ivuxolimab in advanced cancers. Study details: The eligibility criteria allowed prior anti-PD-1, anti-PD-L1 or anti-CTLA-4 therapy, and around 38% had some. Notes on the study in general: Clonal expansion was seen in CD4+ and CD8+ blood T cells by week 6 at 0.1 to 3.0 mg/kg. Near-lowest levels of clonal expansion characterized partial responders at 0.1-3.0 mg/kg.

Method: immunoSEQ multiplex PCR; TCRdb's copy keeps in-frame clones and lacks some. The sample includes 70,000 or so clones, roughly 87% seen only once; the top ten take around 2.7%. Worth noting for this clone: The antigen remains undetermined.

Trimming pared 3 bases from V and 0 bases from J, leaving 15 bases between. Per germline, CDR1 LNHDA and CDR2 SQIVND (reference sequence). The CDR3 is made up of 17 amino acids. People who had autoimmune disease history or systemic immunosuppression were excluded. The chain has TRBV19 and TRBJ1-5; D is uncertain. The clonotype originates from an adult with an advanced solid tumor such as melanoma, head and neck, liver or kidney cancer. This material consisted of CD4+ or CD8+ T cells sorted from blood, taken in a trial of the OX40 agonist ivuxolimab. In nucleotides, the CDR3 is TGTGCCAGTAGTATGATGGGCCGTTATTATAGCAATCAGCCCCAGCATTTT. Its protein is CASSMMGRYYSNQPQHF.